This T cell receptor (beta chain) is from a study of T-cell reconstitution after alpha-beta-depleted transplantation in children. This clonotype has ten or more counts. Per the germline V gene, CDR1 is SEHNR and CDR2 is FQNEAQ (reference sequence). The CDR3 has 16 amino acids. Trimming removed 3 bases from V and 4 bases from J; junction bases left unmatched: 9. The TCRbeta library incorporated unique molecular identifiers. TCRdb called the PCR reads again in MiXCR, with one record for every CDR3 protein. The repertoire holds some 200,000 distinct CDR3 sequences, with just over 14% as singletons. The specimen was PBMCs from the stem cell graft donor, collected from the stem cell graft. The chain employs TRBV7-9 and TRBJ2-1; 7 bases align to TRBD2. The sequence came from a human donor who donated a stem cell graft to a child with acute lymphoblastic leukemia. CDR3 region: CASSFHWEGLYNEQFF. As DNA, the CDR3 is TGTGCCAGCAGCTTTCACTGGGAGGGCCTATACAATGAGCAGTTCTTC. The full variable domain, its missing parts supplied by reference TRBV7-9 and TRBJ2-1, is DTGVSQNPRHKITKRGQNVTFRCDPISEHNRLYWYRQTLGQGPEFLTYFQNEAQLEKSRLLSDRFSAERPKGSFSTLEIQRTEQGDSAMYLCASSFHWEGLYNEQFFGPGTRLTVL.